A single sample is the source of the 10 T cell receptor delta chains below, sequenced in a study of gamma-delta T cells after stem cell transplantation. TCRdb re-called the RT-PCR reads with CATT. The data contain roughly 1,900 delta-chain clones, about 1.1% of them singletons. Sequencing was performed on gamma-delta T cells. The receptors shown here come from a human donor. It is not recorded whose cells these are; they may come from a transplant donor.

As regards this clone: The protein recorded in TCRdb matches a much larger clone and deviates from this DNA's translation at residue 15, suggesting a read error; the protein here is obtained by translating the DNA. The J gene is TRDJ1, the V gene TRDV2; TRDD3 matches 12 bases. J was trimmed by 0 bases and V by 0 bases; bases with no gene match: 31. CDR1 and CDR2 (germline): GEAIGNYY, EKD. This CDR3 has 26 residues. CDR3 in amino acids: CACDTVFNPGLGDTSRTDQYTDKLIF. For the CDR3, the DNA is TGTGCCTGTGACACCGTGTTCAACCCGGGTCTGGGGGATACGTCCCGTACGGATCAGTACACCGATAAACTCATCTTT.

This clone qualifies as large (0.1 to 1%). The chain employs TRDV2 and TRDJ1, with 11 bases identical to TRDD3. The CDR3 consists of 16 residues. Germline V gene data show CDR1 as GEAIGNYY and CDR2 as EKD. J gave up 5 bases and V 0 bases, and 7 bases lay outside the gene matches. CDR3 in DNA: TGTGCCTGTGACACCTTGACGGTGGGGGATACGGATAAACTCATCTTT. Encoded protein: CACDTLTVGDTDKLIF.

By share, this clone counts as large (0.1 to 1%). This CDR3 is also generated by other DNA sequences in the sample. This sequence joins TRDV2 and TRDJ1; D is perhaps TRDD3 (5 bases). The CDR3 has 17 amino acids. V was cut by 4 bases and J by 0 bases, with 20 bases left in between. Germline values: CDR1 GEAIGNYY, CDR2 EKD. The CDR3 loop reads CACDSIDTPTYTDKLIF. DNA for the CDR3: TGTGCCTGTGATTCAATCGATACCCCCACTTACACCGATAAACTCATCTTT.

A note on this clone: This DNA's translation and the protein TCRdb lists, from a much larger clone, do not match at residue 11, likely due to a read error; the protein shown is translated from the DNA. The CDR3 sequence is CACDTVGTGVRPTDKLIF. CDR3 in DNA: TGTGCCTGTGACACCGTGGGAACTGGGGTACGCCCCACCGATAAACTCATCTTT. V gene TRDV2 combines with J gene TRDJ1; the match to TRDD3 covers 7 bases. Unmatched junction bases numbered 13, after V lost 0 bases and J lost 1 base. The length of the CDR3 is 18 residues. CDR1 GEAIGNYY and CDR2 EKD come from the germline V gene.

This clone was recorded a few times. The translation of this DNA and the TCRdb protein of a much larger clone differ at residue 14, probably owing to a read error; the protein shown here is translated from the DNA. V gene TRDV3 combines with J gene TRDJ1, with 7 positions matching TRDD3. The germline V gene has CDR1 TVYSNPD and CDR2 GDNSRS (reference sequence). CDR3 length: 16 amino acids. CDR3 region: CAFAPFSGGTTDKPIF. The CDR3 bases are TGTGCCTTTGCCCCCTTTAGTGGGGGAACCACCGATAAACCCATCTTT.

This clone was observed a handful of times. With a far larger clone one base away, a read error is the likely cause. This chain uses TRDV2 with TRDJ1; possibly TRDD3 for D (6 bases). There are 14 residues in the CDR3. The germline V and J ends were trimmed by 1 base and 3 bases, with 11 bases remaining between them. In germline, CDR1 is GEAIGNYY, CDR2 EKD. For the CDR3, the DNA is TGTGCCTGTGACACGCTGGGGTTCTCCGATAAACTCATCTTT. Its translation is CACDTLGFSDKLIF.

By share, this clone counts as large. Other DNA sequences of this sample code for an identical CDR3. This sequence joins TRDV2 and TRDJ1; 12 bases are a match to TRDD3. Per the germline V gene, CDR1 is GEAIGNYY and CDR2 is EKD. This CDR3 spans 19 amino acids. Trimming removed 0 bases from V and 0 bases from J; junction bases left unmatched: 10. This CDR3 reads CACDTMSLGDTEYTDKLIF. The CDR3 DNA reads TGTGCCTGTGACACCATGAGTCTGGGGGATACGGAGTACACCGATAAACTCATCTTT.

A note on this clone: A far more abundant clone sits one base away, making this likely a read error. The chain uses TRDV2 and TRDJ1, with D tentatively TRDD2 (6 bases). Germline CDR1 is GEAIGNYY and CDR2 is EKD. The CDR3 spans 15 residues. CDR3 sequence (DNA): TGTGCCTGTGGCACCATCGTTCCTAGCACCGATAAACTCATCTTT. Translating gives CACGTIVPSTDKLIF.

This clone was seen a few times. The protein held in TCRdb is that of a much larger clone and does not match this DNA's translation at residue 9, likely because of a read error; the protein shown is translated from the DNA. The J gene is TRDJ1, the V gene TRDV3; tentatively, D is TRDD3 (6 bases). The germline V and J ends were trimmed by 4 bases and 0 bases, with 27 bases remaining between them. Germline CDR1 reads TVYSNPD; CDR2 reads GDNSRS (reference sequence). CDR3 size: 18 residues. This CDR3 reads CASLRGGGYMGYTDKLIF. The DNA for the CDR3 is TGTGCCTCCCTACGGGGTGGGGGGTACATGGGGTACACCGATAAACTCATCTTT.

This clone was seen a handful of times. J is TRDJ1 and V is TRDV3; TRDD3 is a possible D gene (10 bases). V dropped 3 bases and J dropped 0 bases, with 32 bases sitting between them. This CDR3 is 20 amino acids long. In germline, CDR1 is TVYSNPD, CDR2 GDNSRS (reference sequence). CDR3 amino acids: CAFLVLPTVLGDSYTDKLIF. CDR3 DNA: TGTGCCTTCCTCGTCCTTCCTACCGTACTGGGGGATTCATACACCGATAAACTCATCTTT.